This T cell receptor beta chain originates from a study of cytomegalovirus exposure and HLA in healthy donors. For the study at large: Inside one of the first data releases sat roughly 80 million unique TCRs taken from HLA-typed donors. General study findings and limits: A later analysis reportedly found fewer N-insertions in an Asian-associated ancestry cluster than the roughly 670-donor mean. Among TCR beta chains of equal frequency, HLA-associated ones were more clonally expanded in a later analysis. When analyzed later, a missense DCLRE1C variant was found to be linked to TCR beta V- and J-gene trimming.

This PCR relied on a set of 60 Vbeta primers and 13 Jbeta primers. TCRdb keeps only in-frame clones here, not all; method: immunoSEQ multiplex PCR. The sample lists about 95,000 clones; 70% to 80% were seen once. Details on this clone: Antigen unknown.

V lost 0 bases to trimming and J lost 2 bases, with 4 bases between them. The CDR3 contains 13 residues. The V gene's germline CDR1 is SGHKS and CDR2 YYEKEE (reference sequence). This sequence joins TRBV5-5 and TRBJ2-3; no reliable D call. This receptor was identified in a man between 18 and 35 years old in good health and CMV-seropositive. The specimen sequenced was PBMCs. The CDR3 region is CASSLVITDTQYF. CDR3 DNA sequence: TGTGCCAGCAGCTTGGTCATCACAGATACGCAGTATTTT.